The present T cell receptor beta chain was sequenced within a study of cytomegalovirus exposure and HLA in healthy donors. The PCR used 60 Vbeta and 13 Jbeta primers. Method: immunoSEQ multiplex PCR; TCRdb's copy keeps in-frame clones and lacks some. The sample holds 72,000 or so clones, 70% to 75% seen once. The CDR3 is 13 residues long. Per the germline V gene, CDR1 is SGHDT and CDR2 is YYEEEE. V lost 4 bases to trimming and J lost 7 bases; unmatched junction nucleotides: 7. This clone has more than one count but fewer than ten. Its antigen is currently unknown. Findings of the study overall: While the bulk of TCR sequences proved rare, some public TCRs turned up in many donors.

This receptor was identified in a human donor in good health. The chain has TRBV5-6 and TRBJ1-1; TRBD1 matches at 7 bases. The sample was PBMCs. The CDR3 DNA is TGTGCCAGCAGCCTTACAGGGGCGAATGAAGCTTTCTTT. Translating it yields CASSLTGANEAFF.